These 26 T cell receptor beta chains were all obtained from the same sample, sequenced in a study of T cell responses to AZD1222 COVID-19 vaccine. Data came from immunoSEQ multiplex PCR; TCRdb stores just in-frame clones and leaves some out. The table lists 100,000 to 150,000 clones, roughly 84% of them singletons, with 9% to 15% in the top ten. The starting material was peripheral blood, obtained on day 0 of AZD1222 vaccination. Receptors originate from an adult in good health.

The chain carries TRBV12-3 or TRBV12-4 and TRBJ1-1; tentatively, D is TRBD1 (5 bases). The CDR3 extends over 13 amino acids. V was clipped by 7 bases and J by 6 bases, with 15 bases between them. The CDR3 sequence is CASTRGGVPEAFF. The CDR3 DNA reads TGTGCCAGCACCCGGGGGGGGGTTCCTGAAGCTTTCTTT.

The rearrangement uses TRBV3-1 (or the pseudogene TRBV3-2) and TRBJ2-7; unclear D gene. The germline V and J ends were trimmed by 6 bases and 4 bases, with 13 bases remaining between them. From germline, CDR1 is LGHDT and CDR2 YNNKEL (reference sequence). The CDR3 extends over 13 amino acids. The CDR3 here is CASRPPGGYEQYF. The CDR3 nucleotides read TGTGCCAGCAGACCCCCGGGTGGATACGAGCAGTACTTC.

CDR3 protein: CASSSGTAGSYEQYF. The CDR3 DNA follows: TGTGCCAGCAGTTCTGGGACGGCGGGGTCCTACGAGCAGTACTTC. V usage is TRBV27 and J usage is TRBJ2-7; possible D gene TRBD2, 6 bases. Trimming removed 4 bases at V and 1 base at J, with 14 bases between. The CDR3 consists of 15 residues. Germline values: CDR1 MNHEY, CDR2 SMNVEV (reference sequence).

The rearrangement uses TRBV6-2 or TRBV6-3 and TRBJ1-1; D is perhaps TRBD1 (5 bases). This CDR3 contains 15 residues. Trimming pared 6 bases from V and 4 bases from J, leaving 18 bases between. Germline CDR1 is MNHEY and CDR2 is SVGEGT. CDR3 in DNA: TGTGCCAGCAGCCGGGGCCCCGGCAAGGGCACTGAAGCTTTCTTT. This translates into CASSRGPGKGTEAFF.

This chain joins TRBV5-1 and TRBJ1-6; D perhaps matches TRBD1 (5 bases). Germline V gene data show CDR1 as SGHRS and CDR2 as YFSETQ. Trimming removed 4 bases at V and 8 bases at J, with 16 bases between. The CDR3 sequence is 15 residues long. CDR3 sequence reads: CASSPVAGDYSPLHF. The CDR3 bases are TGCGCCAGCAGCCCGGTTGCGGGGGACTATTCACCCCTCCACTTT.

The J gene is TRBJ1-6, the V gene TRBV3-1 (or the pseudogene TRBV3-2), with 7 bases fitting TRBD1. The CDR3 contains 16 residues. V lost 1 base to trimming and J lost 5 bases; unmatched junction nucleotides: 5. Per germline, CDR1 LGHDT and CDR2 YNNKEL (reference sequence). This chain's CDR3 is CASSQGWDRDNSPLHF. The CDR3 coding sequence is TGTGCCAGCAGCCAAGGTTGGGACAGAGATAATTCACCCCTCCACTTT.

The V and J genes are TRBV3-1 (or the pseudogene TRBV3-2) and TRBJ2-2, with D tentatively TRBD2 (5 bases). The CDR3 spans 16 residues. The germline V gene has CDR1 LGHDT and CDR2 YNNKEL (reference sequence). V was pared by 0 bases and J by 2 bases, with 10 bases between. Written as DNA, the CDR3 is TGTGCCAGCAGCCAAGATCGAGGGATTAACACCGGGGAGCTGTTTTTT. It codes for CASSQDRGINTGELFF.

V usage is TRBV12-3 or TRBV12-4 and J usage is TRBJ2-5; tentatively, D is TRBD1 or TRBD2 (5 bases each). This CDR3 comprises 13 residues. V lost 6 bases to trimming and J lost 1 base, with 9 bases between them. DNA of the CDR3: TGTGCCAGCAGAACGGGACCCCAAGAGACCCAGTACTTC. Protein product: CASRTGPQETQYF.

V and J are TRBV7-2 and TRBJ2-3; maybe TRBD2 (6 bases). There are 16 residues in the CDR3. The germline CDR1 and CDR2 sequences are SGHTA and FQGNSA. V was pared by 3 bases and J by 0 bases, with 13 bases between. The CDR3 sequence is CASSFGWGESTDTQYF. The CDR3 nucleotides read TGTGCCAGCAGCTTCGGTTGGGGGGAAAGCACAGATACGCAGTATTTT.

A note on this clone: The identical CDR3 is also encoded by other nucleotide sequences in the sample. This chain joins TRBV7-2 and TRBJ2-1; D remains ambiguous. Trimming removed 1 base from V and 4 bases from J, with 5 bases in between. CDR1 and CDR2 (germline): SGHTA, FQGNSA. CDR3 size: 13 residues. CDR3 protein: CASSLGTYNEQFF. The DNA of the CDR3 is TGTGCCAGCAGCTTAGGCACTTACAATGAGCAGTTCTTC.

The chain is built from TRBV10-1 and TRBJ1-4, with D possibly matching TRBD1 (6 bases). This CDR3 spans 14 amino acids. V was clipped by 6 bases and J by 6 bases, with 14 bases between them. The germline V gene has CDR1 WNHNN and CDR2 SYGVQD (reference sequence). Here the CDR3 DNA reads TGCGCCAGCAGGGTTACAGGGATGTATGAAAAACTGTTTTTT. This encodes CASRVTGMYEKLFF.

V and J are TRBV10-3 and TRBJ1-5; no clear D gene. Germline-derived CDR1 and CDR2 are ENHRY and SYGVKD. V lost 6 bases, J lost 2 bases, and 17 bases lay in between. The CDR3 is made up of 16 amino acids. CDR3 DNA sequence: TGTGCCATCAGCCGGGGAGGTCAAAGCGGCAATCAGCCCCAGCATTTT. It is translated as CAISRGGQSGNQPQHF.

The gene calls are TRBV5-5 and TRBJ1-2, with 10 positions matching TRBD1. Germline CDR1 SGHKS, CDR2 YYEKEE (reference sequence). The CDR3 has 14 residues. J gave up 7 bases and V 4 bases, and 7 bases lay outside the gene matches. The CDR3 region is CASSREWTGGGYTF. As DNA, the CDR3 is TGTGCCAGCAGCAGGGAGTGGACAGGGGGTGGCTACACCTTC.

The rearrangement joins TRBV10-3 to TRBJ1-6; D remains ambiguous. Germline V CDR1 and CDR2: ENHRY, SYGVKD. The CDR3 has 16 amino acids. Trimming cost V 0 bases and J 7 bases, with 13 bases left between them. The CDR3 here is CAISESDGVSNSPLHF. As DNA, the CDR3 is TGTGCCATCAGTGAGTCGGACGGGGTTAGCAATTCACCCCTCCACTTT.

The CDR3 sequence: CASSLAVGARGGSPLHF. Here the CDR3 DNA reads TGTGCCAGCAGCTTAGCGGTTGGTGCCAGGGGCGGTTCACCCCTCCACTTT. The rearrangement joins TRBV7-9 to TRBJ1-6; a weak D match, TRBD1 (6 bases). The CDR3 totals 17 residues. The V gene lost 0 bases and the J gene lost 9 bases, with 18 bases spanning the gap. Germline values: CDR1 SEHNR, CDR2 FQNEAQ (reference sequence). Supplemented by reference TRBV7-9 and TRBJ1-6, the full variable domain reads DTGVSQNPRHKITKRGQNVTFRCDPISEHNRLYWYRQTLGQGPEFLTYFQNEAQLEKSRLLSDRFSAERPKGSFSTLEIQRTEQGDSAMYLCASSLAVGARGGSPLHFGNGTRLTVT.

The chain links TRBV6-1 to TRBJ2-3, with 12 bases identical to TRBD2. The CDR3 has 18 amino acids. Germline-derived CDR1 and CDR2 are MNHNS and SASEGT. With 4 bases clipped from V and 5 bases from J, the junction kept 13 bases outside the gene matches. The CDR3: CASSVSGLGLAGIDTQYF. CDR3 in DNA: TGTGCCAGCAGTGTCAGTGGTCTAGGACTAGCGGGAATAGATACGCAGTATTTT.

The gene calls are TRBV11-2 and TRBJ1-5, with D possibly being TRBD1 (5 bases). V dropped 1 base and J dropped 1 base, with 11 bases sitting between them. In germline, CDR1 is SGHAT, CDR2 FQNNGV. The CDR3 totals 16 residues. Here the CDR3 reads CASSLVGGMSNQPQHF. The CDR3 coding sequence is TGTGCCAGCAGCTTAGTTGGGGGTATGAGCAATCAGCCCCAGCATTTT.

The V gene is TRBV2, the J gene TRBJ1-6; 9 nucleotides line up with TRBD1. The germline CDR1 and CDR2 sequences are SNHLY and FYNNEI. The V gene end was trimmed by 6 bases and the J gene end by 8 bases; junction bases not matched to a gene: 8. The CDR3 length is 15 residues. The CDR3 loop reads CASSRDRVTDSPLHF. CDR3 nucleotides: TGTGCCAGCAGCCGGGACAGGGTCACGGATTCACCCCTCCACTTT.

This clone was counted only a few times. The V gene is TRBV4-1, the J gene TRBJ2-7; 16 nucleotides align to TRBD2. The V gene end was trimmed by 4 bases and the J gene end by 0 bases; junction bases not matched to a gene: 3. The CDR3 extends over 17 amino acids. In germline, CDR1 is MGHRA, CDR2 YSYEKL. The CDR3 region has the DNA TGCGCCAGCAGCCCAGGGACTAGCGGGAGGGCCTCCTACGAGCAGTACTTC. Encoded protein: CASSPGTSGRASYEQYF.

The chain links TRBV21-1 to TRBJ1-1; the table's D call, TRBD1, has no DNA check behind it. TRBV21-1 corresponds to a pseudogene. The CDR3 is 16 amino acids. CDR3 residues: CASSKGMDKWNTEAFF. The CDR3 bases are TGTGCCAGCAGCAAAGGTATGGACAAATGGAACACTGAAGCTTTCTTT.

The CDR3 bases are TGTGCCAGCAGTACGGGACTAGCGGGAGGAGCAGATACGCAGTATTTT. Protein sequence: CASSTGLAGGADTQYF. The V gene is TRBV7-9, the J gene TRBJ2-3; TRBD2 matches at 15 bases. Germline lookup yields CDR1 SEHNR and CDR2 FQNEAQ (reference sequence). The CDR3 sequence is 16 residues long. V lost 6 bases, J lost 4 bases, and 5 bases stayed unmatched.

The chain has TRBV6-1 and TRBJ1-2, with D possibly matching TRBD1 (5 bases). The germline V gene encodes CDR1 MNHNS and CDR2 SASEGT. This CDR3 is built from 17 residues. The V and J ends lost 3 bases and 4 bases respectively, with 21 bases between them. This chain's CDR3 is CASSETTWGTGIYGYTF. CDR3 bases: TGTGCCAGCAGTGAGACAACATGGGGGACGGGGATCTATGGCTACACCTTC.

CDR3 sequence reads: CSVAGLAGGYEQYF. In DNA form, the CDR3 reads TGCAGCGTTGCGGGACTAGCGGGAGGGTACGAGCAGTACTTC. This sequence joins TRBV29-1 and TRBJ2-7; 16 bases are a match to TRBD2. Per the germline V gene, CDR1 is SQVTM and CDR2 is ANQGSEA. The CDR3 extends over 14 amino acids. V gave up 4 bases and J gave up 4 bases; unmatched junction bases: 1.

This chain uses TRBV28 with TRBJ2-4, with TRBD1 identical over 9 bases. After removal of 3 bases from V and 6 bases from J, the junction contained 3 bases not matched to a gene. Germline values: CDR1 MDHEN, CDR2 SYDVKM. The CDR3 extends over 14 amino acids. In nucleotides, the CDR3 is TGTGCCAGCAGTTTCACAGGGGGCTTAAACATTCAGTACTTC. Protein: CASSFTGGLNIQYF.

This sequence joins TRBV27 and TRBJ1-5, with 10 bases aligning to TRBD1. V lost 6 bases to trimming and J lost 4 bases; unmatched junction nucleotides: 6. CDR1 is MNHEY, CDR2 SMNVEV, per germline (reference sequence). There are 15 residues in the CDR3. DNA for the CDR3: TGTGCCAGCAGGAGACAGGGGGCTGGAAATCAGCCCCAGCATTTT. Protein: CASRRQGAGNQPQHF.

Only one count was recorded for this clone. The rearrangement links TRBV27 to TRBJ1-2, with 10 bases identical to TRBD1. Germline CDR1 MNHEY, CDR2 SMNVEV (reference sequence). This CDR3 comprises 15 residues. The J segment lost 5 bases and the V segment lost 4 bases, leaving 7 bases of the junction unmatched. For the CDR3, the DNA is TGTGCCAGCAGTTCGCCGGGACAGGGGAGGTATGGCTACACCTTC. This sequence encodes CASSSPGQGRYGYTF.